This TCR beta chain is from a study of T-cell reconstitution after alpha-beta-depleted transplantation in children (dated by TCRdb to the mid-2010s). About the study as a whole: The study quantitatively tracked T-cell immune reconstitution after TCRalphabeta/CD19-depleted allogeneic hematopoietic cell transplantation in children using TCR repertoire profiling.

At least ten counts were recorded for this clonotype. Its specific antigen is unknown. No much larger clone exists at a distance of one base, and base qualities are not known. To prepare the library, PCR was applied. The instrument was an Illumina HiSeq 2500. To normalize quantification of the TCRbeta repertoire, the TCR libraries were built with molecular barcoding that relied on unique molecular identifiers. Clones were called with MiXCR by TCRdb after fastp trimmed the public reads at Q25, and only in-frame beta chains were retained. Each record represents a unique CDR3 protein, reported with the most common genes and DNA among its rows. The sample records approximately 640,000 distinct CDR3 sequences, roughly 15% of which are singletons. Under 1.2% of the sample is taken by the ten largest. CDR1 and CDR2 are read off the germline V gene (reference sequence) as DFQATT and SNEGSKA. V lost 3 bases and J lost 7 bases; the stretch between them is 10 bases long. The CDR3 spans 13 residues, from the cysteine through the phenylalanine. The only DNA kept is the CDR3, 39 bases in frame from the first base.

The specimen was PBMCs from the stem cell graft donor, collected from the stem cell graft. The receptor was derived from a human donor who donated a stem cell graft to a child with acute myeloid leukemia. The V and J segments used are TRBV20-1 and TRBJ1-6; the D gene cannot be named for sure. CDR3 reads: CSARNEYNSPLHF. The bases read TGCAGTGCTAGGAACGAGTACAATTCACCCCTCCACTTT.